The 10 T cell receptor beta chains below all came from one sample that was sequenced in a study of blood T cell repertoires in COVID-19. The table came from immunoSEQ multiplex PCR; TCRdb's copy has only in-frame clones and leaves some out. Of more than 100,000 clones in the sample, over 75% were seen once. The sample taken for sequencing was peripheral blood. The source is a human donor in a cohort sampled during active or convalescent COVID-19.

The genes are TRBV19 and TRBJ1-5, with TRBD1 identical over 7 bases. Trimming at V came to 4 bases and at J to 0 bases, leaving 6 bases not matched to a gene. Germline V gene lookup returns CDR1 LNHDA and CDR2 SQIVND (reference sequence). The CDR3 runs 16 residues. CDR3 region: CASSTDRANSNQPQHF. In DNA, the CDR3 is TGTGCCAGTAGTACCGACAGGGCTAATAGCAATCAGCCCCAGCATTTT.

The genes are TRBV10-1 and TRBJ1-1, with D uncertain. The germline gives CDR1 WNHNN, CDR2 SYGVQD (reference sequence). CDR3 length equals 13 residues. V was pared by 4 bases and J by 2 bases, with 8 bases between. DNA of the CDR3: TGCGCCAGCAGTGTTAACATCAACACTGAAGCTTTCTTT. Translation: CASSVNINTEAFF.

The CDR3 DNA sequence: TGTGCCAGTAGTACTCGGGACAGTGGGGAAGCTTTCTTT. Residues: CASSTRDSGEAFF. The J gene is TRBJ1-1, the V gene TRBV19, with TRBD1 identical over 7 bases. Germline-derived CDR1 and CDR2 are LNHDA and SQIVND (reference sequence). Trimming removed 4 bases from V and 8 bases from J; junction bases left unmatched: 7. This CDR3 contains 13 residues.

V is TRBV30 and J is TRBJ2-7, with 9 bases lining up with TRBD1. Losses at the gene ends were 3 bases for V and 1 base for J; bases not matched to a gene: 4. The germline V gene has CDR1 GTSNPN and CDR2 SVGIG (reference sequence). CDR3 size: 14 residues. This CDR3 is CAWSPDRGSYEQYF. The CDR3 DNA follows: TGTGCCTGGAGCCCGGACAGGGGTTCCTACGAGCAGTACTTC.

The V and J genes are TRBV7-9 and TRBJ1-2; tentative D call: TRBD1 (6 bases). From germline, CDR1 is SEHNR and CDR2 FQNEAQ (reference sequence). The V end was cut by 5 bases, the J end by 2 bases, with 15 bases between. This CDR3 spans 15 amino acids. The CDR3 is CASSMGPRGNYGYTF. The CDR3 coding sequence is TGTGCCAGCAGCATGGGACCCAGGGGAAACTATGGCTACACCTTC.

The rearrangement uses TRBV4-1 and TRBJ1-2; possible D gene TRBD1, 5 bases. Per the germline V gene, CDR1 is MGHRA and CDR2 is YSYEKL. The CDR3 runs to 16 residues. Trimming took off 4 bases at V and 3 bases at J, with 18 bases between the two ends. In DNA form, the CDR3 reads TGCGCCAGCAGCCCTCTTGCGGGGGAAACCTACTATGGCTACACCTTC. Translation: CASSPLAGETYYGYTF.

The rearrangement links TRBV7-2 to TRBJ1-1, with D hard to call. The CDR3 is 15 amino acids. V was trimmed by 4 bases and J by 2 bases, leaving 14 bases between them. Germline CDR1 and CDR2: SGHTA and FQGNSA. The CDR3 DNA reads TGTGCCAGCAGCTGGGTCAGGAACAGCAACACTGAAGCTTTCTTT. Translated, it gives CASSWVRNSNTEAFF.

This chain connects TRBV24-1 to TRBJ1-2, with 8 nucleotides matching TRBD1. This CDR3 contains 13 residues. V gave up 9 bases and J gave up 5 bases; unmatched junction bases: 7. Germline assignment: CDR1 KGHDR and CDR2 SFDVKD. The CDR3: CATAGGPVYGYTF. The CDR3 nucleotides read TGTGCCACCGCAGGGGGCCCCGTGTATGGCTACACCTTC.

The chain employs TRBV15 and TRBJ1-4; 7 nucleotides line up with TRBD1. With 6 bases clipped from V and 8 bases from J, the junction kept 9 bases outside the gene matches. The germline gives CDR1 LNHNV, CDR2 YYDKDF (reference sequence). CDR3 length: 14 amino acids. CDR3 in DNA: TGTGCCACCAGAAAGGACAGGTTGGACGAAAAACTGTTTTTT. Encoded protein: CATRKDRLDEKLFF.

This CDR3 is CASSLEQGGRYEQYF. CDR3 coding DNA: TGCGCCAGCAGCTTGGAGCAGGGAGGTCGTTACGAGCAGTACTTC. This rearrangement joins TRBV5-1 to TRBJ2-7; possibly TRBD2 for D (6 bases). V was shortened by 0 bases and J by 4 bases, with 14 bases between the two germline ends. The CDR3 length is 15 residues. In germline, CDR1 is SGHRS, CDR2 YFSETQ.